This TCR beta chain was observed in a study of blood T cell repertoires in COVID-19. Study-wide context: Samples taken during acute and convalescent COVID-19 were collected in the United States, Italy and Spain.

This table comes from immunoSEQ multiplex PCR, and its TCRdb copy is limited to in-frame clones, with some not included. The sample has around 300,000 clones; roughly 88% are singletons. The V gene lost 0 bases and the J gene lost 0 bases, with 8 bases spanning the gap. CDR3 length: 15 residues. Per the germline V gene, CDR1 is MNHEY and CDR2 is SMNVEV (reference sequence). The table lists this clone with a count of one. The study drew participants aged about 18 to 89 years from 20 to 30 US areas. Cohort 3 recovered donors had two negative PCRs, clearance, or symptom resolution. J is TRBJ1-1 and V is TRBV27; the D is unclear. Sequenced input: PBMCs or T cells enriched from blood (not recorded which). The TCR was taken from a man younger than 45 who had recovered from COVID-19. The chain's CDR3 is CASSLSQEVNTEAFF. CDR3 nucleotide sequence: TGTGCCAGCAGTTTATCACAAGAGGTGAACACTGAAGCTTTCTTT.